The 29 T cell receptor beta chains presented below share a single source sample, sequenced in a study of blood T cell repertoires in COVID-19. The assay was immunoSEQ multiplex PCR, and TCRdb's table has in-frame clones only and misses some. The sample carries about 210,000 clones, around 86% recorded once. Sequencing used PBMCs or T cells enriched from blood (not recorded which). Receptors were obtained from a man aged 35 to 55 with acute COVID-19.

V usage is TRBV9 and J usage is TRBJ1-2; 9 positions match TRBD1. V gave up 0 bases and J gave up 4 bases; unmatched junction bases: 7. The CDR3 length is 16 residues. The germline CDR1 and CDR2 sequences are SGDLS and YYNGEE. This CDR3 is CASSVVRGTGTYGYTF. The CDR3 DNA is TGTGCCAGCAGCGTAGTTCGTGGGACAGGGACCTATGGCTACACCTTC.

The chain has TRBV4-1 and TRBJ1-6; weak D call: TRBD1 (6 bases). The germline V gene has CDR1 MGHRA and CDR2 YSYEKL. The CDR3 contains 15 residues. The V end was cut by 3 bases, the J end by 6 bases, with 12 bases between. In DNA form, the CDR3 reads TGCGCCAGCAGCCAGCAACAGGGAGCTAATTCACCCCTCCACTTT. Translating it yields CASSQQQGANSPLHF.

This clone was counted once. This chain links TRBV18 with TRBJ2-7; perhaps TRBD1 as D (6 bases). Trimming pared 3 bases from V and 7 bases from J, leaving 7 bases between. The CDR3 runs to 11 residues. CDR1 is KGHSH, CDR2 LQKENI, per germline. In DNA form, the CDR3 reads TGTGCCAGCTCACCTGACAGGGAGCAGTACTTC. Amino acids: CASSPDREQYF.

The chain combines TRBV28 with TRBJ1-5; a weak D match, TRBD1 (6 bases). This CDR3 is built from 17 residues. The V and J ends lost 5 bases and 0 bases respectively, with 17 bases between them. Per the germline V gene, CDR1 is MDHEN and CDR2 is SYDVKM. CDR3 sequence reads: CASSGGALGNSNQPQHF. The CDR3 region has the DNA TGTGCCAGCAGTGGGGGGGCGTTGGGTAATAGCAATCAGCCCCAGCATTTT.

This clone was observed once. The V gene is TRBV7-2, the J gene TRBJ1-3; no reliable D call. Trimming removed 3 bases at V and 1 base at J, with 7 bases between. Germline assignment: CDR1 SGHTA and CDR2 FQGNSA. CDR3 length: 14 residues. CDR3 DNA: TGTGCCAGCAGCTTGTTATCTTCTGGAAACACCATATATTTT. It encodes CASSLLSSGNTIYF.

The J gene is TRBJ2-3, the V gene TRBV23-1, with D tentatively TRBD1 (6 bases). TRBV23-1 belongs to the ORF category, with a function that is uncertain. Trimming pared 2 bases from V and 0 bases from J, leaving 18 bases between. This CDR3 has 18 amino acids. CDR3 nucleotides: TGCGCCAGCAGTCAAGAGGGACATACGGACGTTAGCACAGATACGCAGTATTTT. This encodes CASSQEGHTDVSTDTQYF.

This chain uses TRBV30 with TRBJ1-6; D is ambiguous. The V and J ends lost 0 bases and 7 bases respectively, with 13 bases between them. This CDR3 has 15 amino acids. The germline V gene encodes CDR1 GTSNPN and CDR2 SVGIG (reference sequence). In DNA form, the CDR3 reads TGTGCCTGGAGTGTCCGAACAGCCAGGAATTCACCCCTCCACTTT. It specifies CAWSVRTARNSPLHF.

The genes are TRBV5-1 and TRBJ1-2, with a tentative D call TRBD1 (5 bases). The length of the CDR3 is 14 residues. Germline CDR1 reads SGHRS; CDR2 reads YFSETQ. Between the trimmed V and J ends, which lost 0 bases and 4 bases, there was a span of 10 bases. CDR3 in DNA: TGCGCCAGCAGCTTGGAGCGGGGGAGCTATGGCTACACCTTC. This encodes CASSLERGSYGYTF.

The chain employs TRBV9 and TRBJ2-3; TRBD2 aligns across 7 bases. The CDR3 runs to 15 residues. Per germline, CDR1 SGDLS and CDR2 YYNGEE. The trim removed 0 bases at V and 0 bases at J, leaving 1 base unmatched. The CDR3 bases are TGTGCCAGCAGCGTAGATAGCGGGAGCACAGATACGCAGTATTTT. Encoded protein: CASSVDSGSTDTQYF.

The CDR3 protein is CASSHPGHQNTEAFF. CDR3 coding DNA: TGCGCCAGCAGTCATCCGGGACACCAGAACACTGAAGCTTTCTTT. The chain links TRBV23-1 to TRBJ1-1; the D gene is possibly TRBD1 (6 bases). TRBV23-1 belongs to the ORF category, with a function that is uncertain. V lost 3 bases and J 1 base, leaving 12 bases between the germline ends. This CDR3 region has 15 residues.

The chain links TRBV9 to TRBJ1-2; a possible D gene is TRBD1 (5 bases). The germline V and J ends were trimmed by 9 bases and 7 bases, with 22 bases remaining between them. The CDR3 has 14 amino acids. Germline CDR1 is SGDLS and CDR2 is YYNGEE. Here the CDR3 DNA reads TGTGCCACCCGGCCGGAGGAGGGGCGGGGTGGCTACACCTTC. It is translated as CATRPEEGRGGYTF.

J is TRBJ2-5 and V is TRBV2; D is unclear. V dropped 6 bases and J dropped 6 bases, with 5 bases sitting between them. This CDR3 contains 10 residues. Germline CDR1 is SNHLY and CDR2 is FYNNEI. CDR3 protein: CASRAQTQYF. The DNA for the CDR3 is TGTGCCAGCAGAGCTCAGACCCAGTACTTC.

The chain is built from TRBV5-6 and TRBJ2-2; tentatively, D is TRBD2 (5 bases). Per the germline V gene, CDR1 is SGHDT and CDR2 is YYEEEE. The length of the CDR3 is 16 residues. V lost 2 bases, J lost 3 bases, and 14 bases lay in between. CDR3 DNA: TGTGCCAGCAGCTTTGCGGCGGGCTACGACACCGGGGAGCTGTTTTTT. Its translation: CASSFAAGYDTGELFF.

CDR3 in amino acids: CASITGGETQYF. Here the CDR3 DNA reads TGTGCCAGCATTACAGGGGGGGAGACCCAGTACTTC. V is TRBV2 and J is TRBJ2-5; TRBD1 aligns across 8 bases. The trim removed 7 bases at V and 5 bases at J, leaving 3 bases unmatched. There are 12 residues in the CDR3. From germline, CDR1 is SNHLY and CDR2 FYNNEI.

V usage is TRBV18 and J usage is TRBJ2-7; the match to TRBD1 covers 7 bases. With 6 bases clipped from V and 7 bases from J, the junction kept 9 bases outside the gene matches. This CDR3 region has 13 residues. Germline V gene data show CDR1 as KGHSH and CDR2 as LQKENI. CDR3 amino acids: CASSDRAGEEQYF. Here the CDR3 DNA reads TGTGCCAGCTCCGACAGGGCCGGGGAAGAGCAGTACTTC.

The chain uses TRBV19 and TRBJ1-5; TRBD1 is a possible D gene (5 bases). The V gene lost 9 bases and the J gene lost 0 bases, with 27 bases spanning the gap. The CDR3 consists of 19 residues. Germline values: CDR1 LNHDA, CDR2 SQIVND (reference sequence). CDR3 nucleotide sequence: TGTGCCAGCCTCTTTCCCACCAGGGTGACAGCTTATAGCAATCAGCCCCAGCATTTT. It yields the protein CASLFPTRVTAYSNQPQHF.

This clone was seen just once. The chain is built from TRBV24-1 and TRBJ2-5, with a tentative D call TRBD1 (6 bases). The CDR3 has 15 amino acids. With 3 bases removed from V and 5 bases from J, the gap between germline ends came to 15 bases. CDR1 KGHDR and CDR2 SFDVKD come from the germline V gene. As DNA, the CDR3 is TGTGCCACCAGTGATAAAGGATGGGACACCGAGACCCAGTACTTC. This sequence encodes CATSDKGWDTETQYF.

The rearrangement links TRBV3-1 (or the pseudogene TRBV3-2) to TRBJ2-7; possibly TRBD1 for D (5 bases). Germline values: CDR1 LGHDT, CDR2 YNNKEL (reference sequence). The CDR3 loop spans 15 amino acids. The ends were cut back, 1 base at V and 3 bases at J, with 13 bases in the middle. CDR3 in amino acids: CASSQVRGQNYEQYF. The CDR3 DNA reads as TGTGCCAGCAGCCAAGTTAGGGGTCAGAACTACGAGCAGTACTTC.

The table lists this clone with a count of one. J is TRBJ1-5 and V is TRBV30, with D possibly TRBD1 on 6 matching bases. In germline, CDR1 is GTSNPN, CDR2 SVGIG (reference sequence). The CDR3 extends over 15 amino acids. V dropped 3 bases and J dropped 0 bases, with 12 bases sitting between them. CDR3 loop: CAWRLGTLSNQPQHF. The CDR3 nucleotides are TGTGCCTGGAGGCTCGGGACACTTAGCAATCAGCCCCAGCATTTT.

The chain joins TRBV7-9 to TRBJ2-4, with 7 bases that match TRBD1. The germline gives CDR1 SEHNR, CDR2 FQNEAQ (reference sequence). V shed 6 bases and J 8 bases; nucleotides not matched to a gene: 7. The CDR3 has 13 amino acids. The CDR3 DNA reads TGTGCCAGCAGGAAAGACAGGGCTGACATTCAGTACTTC. Its translation: CASRKDRADIQYF.

The genes are TRBV18 and TRBJ1-5; D gene unclear. Per germline, CDR1 KGHSH and CDR2 LQKENI. Trimming cost V 6 bases and J 3 bases, with 9 bases left between them. CDR3 length: 13 amino acids. This CDR3 reads CASSPANNQPQHF. The CDR3 nucleotides are TGTGCCAGCTCCCCAGCGAACAATCAGCCCCAGCATTTT.

This chain uses TRBV2 with TRBJ2-3; 7 bases fit TRBD2. The CDR3 contains 12 residues. Germline V gives CDR1 SNHLY, CDR2 FYNNEI. J lost 14 bases, V lost 6 bases, and 11 bases had no gene match. The CDR3 DNA is TGTGCCAGCAGCGGGGGGACTTCGCGCCGGTATTTT. Amino acids: CASSGGTSRRYF.

This chain joins TRBV12-3 or TRBV12-4 and TRBJ2-3; D is unresolved. This CDR3 spans 11 amino acids. The V end lost 7 bases, the J end lost 6 bases, and 8 bases lay between the germline ends. The CDR3 is CASTSYDTQYF. CDR3 coding DNA: TGTGCCAGCACCAGTTACGATACGCAGTATTTT.

This rearrangement joins TRBV28 to TRBJ2-1, with TRBD2 as a possible D gene (6 bases). Trimming took 5 bases from V and 5 from J, leaving 16 bases between them. The V gene's germline CDR1 is MDHEN and CDR2 SYDVKM. The CDR3 spans 15 residues. CDR3 DNA sequence: TGTGCCAGCAGTCCCCCAAGCGGGCTTAACAATGAGCAGTTCTTC. It is translated as CASSPPSGLNNEQFF.

This clone has just one count. This rearrangement joins TRBV2 to TRBJ2-1, with D perhaps TRBD2 (5 bases). V lost 6 bases to trimming and J lost 1 base, with 13 bases between them. In germline, CDR1 is SNHLY, CDR2 FYNNEI. This CDR3 has 15 residues. The CDR3 DNA sequence: TGTGCCAGCAGGGACCCCAGAGGGTCCTACAATGAGCAGTTCTTC. Encoded protein: CASRDPRGSYNEQFF.

This chain connects TRBV7-3 to TRBJ2-3, with TRBD2 matching 10 bases. The CDR3 consists of 15 residues. Trimming at V came to 5 bases and at J to 5 bases, leaving 7 bases not matched to a gene. CDR1 is SGHTA, CDR2 FQGTGA, per germline. The CDR3 coding sequence is TGTGCCAGCAGCGACCAGCGGGAGGGAAGAGATACGCAGTATTTT. This encodes CASSDQREGRDTQYF.

CDR3 in amino acids: CASSSDRGTGELFF. The CDR3 nucleotides read TGTGCCAGCAGCTCGGACAGGGGGACCGGGGAGCTGTTTTTT. The V call is TRBV7-3, the J call TRBJ2-2, with 10 bases identical to TRBD1. Germline CDR1 is SGHTA and CDR2 is FQGTGA. The CDR3 has 14 amino acids. The junction had 1 base not matched to a gene; V was cut back by 4 bases and J by 5 bases.

The chain combines TRBV20-1 with TRBJ2-3, with D tentatively TRBD2 (6 bases). V gave up 6 bases and J gave up 4 bases, with 8 bases separating them. This CDR3 is 11 amino acids long. Germline CDR1 DFQATT, CDR2 SNEGSKA (reference sequence). CDR3 bases: TGCAGTGCCTCGGGAGCAGATACGCAGTATTTT. Translation gives CSASGADTQYF.

This clone was observed a single time. The rearrangement joins TRBV11-2 to TRBJ1-1; D call uncertain. This CDR3 spans 16 amino acids. Trimming took 1 base from V and 0 from J, leaving 12 bases between them. CDR1 SGHAT and CDR2 FQNNGV come from the germline V gene. CDR3 nucleotides: TGTGCCAGCAGCTTAGGTCTTCGGGAGGTGAACACTGAAGCTTTCTTT. It specifies CASSLGLREVNTEAFF.